This T cell receptor (beta chain) is from a study of T cells after yellow fever vaccination. TCRdb processed the 5' RACE reads anew with MiXCR; each CDR3 protein has one entry. The sample yields some 320,000 distinct CDR3 sequences, 8.7% seen once. Study-level findings and limits: Primary-vaccination clones mostly resurfaced post-booster (96% CD4, roughly 90% CD8). Few clonotypes appeared in both CD4 and CD8 compartments.

The CDR3 spans 15 residues. Looked up from germline, CDR1 is SGHRS and CDR2 is YFSETQ. Trimming cost V 2 bases and J 1 base, with 11 bases left between them. Concerning this clonotype itself: Antigen specificity is unknown.

This TCR was sampled from a man younger than 30 who received the YFV17D yellow fever vaccine. V gene TRBV5-1 combines with J gene TRBJ2-3, with D possibly TRBD1 on 5 matching bases. The specimen comprised CD4+ T cells sorted from PBMCs, sampled 5 days after the yellow fever booster vaccination. The DNA for the CDR3 is TGCGCCAGCAGCTTCAGGGTTGTAGGCACAGATACGCAGTATTTT. Protein: CASSFRVVGTDTQYF.